This T cell receptor (beta chain) was recorded in a study of blood T cell repertoires in COVID-19. Across the whole study: T cells, B-cell-depleted T cells, or PBMCs provided the cDNA or gDNA that served as material.

CDR1 and CDR2 (germline): SGHTA, FQGTGA. V gave up 2 bases and J gave up 6 bases, with 19 bases separating them. This CDR3 has 17 amino acids. Assay used: immunoSEQ multiplex PCR; TCRdb lists only in-frame clones, some missing. This sample has some 40,000 clones, with roughly 80% found just once. The genes are TRBV7-3 and TRBJ2-2; possibly TRBD2 for D (6 bases). The receptor was derived from a man between 60 and 75 years old in a cohort sampled during active COVID-19. What was sequenced was peripheral blood. The CDR3 DNA is TGTGCCAGCAGCTTATCTCGGGACTCCCATTTATCCGGGGAGCTGTTTTTT. Translating gives CASSLSRDSHLSGELFF.